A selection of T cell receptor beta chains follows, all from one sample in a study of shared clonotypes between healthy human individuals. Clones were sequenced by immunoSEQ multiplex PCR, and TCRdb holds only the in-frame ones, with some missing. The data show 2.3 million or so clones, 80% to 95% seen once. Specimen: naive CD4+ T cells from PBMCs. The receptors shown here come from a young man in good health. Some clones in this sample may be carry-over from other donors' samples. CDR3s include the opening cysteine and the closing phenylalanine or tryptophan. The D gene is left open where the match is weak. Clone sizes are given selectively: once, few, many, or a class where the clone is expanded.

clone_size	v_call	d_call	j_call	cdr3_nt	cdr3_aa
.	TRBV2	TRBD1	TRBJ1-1	TGTGCCAGCAGTTTGGGGCAGGGGGATCGTGAAGCTTTCTTT	CASSLGQGDREAFF
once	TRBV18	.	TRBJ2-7	TGTGCCAGCTCACGAATACTAACTGACTACTACGAGCAGTACTTC	CASSRILTDYYEQYF
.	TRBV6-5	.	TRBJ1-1	TGTGCCAGCAGTTACTCCTCGACAGGCGGGAACACTGAAGCTTTCTTT	CASSYSSTGGNTEAFF
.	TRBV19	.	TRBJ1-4	TGTGCCAGTAGCCGGGGACGGGGTGAAAAACTGTTTTTT	CASSRGRGEKLFF
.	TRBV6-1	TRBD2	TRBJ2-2	TGTGCCAGCACGTCGGGAGGTTCCCCCGGGGAGCTGTTTTTT	CASTSGGSPGELFF
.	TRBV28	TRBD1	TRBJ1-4	TGTGCCGTAAGGGACAGGAGTAATGAAAAACTGTTTTTT	CAVRDRSNEKLFF
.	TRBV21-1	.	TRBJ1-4	TGTGCCAGCAGTCGGGGCCCTTGTATTAAGGGGGAAAAACTGTTTTTT	CASSRGPCIKGEKLFF
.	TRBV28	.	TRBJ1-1	TGTGCCAGCAGTTTAAGTACTGAAGCTTTCTTT	CASSLSTEAFF
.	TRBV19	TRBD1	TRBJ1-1	TGTGCCAGTAGTATAGCCACATGGACAGGGTCGAACACTGAAGCTTTCTTT	CASSIATWTGSNTEAFF
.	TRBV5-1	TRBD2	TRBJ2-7	TGCGCCAGCAGCTGGGGACTAGCGGAGGAGACCTCCTACGAGCAGTACTTC	CASSWGLAEETSYEQYF
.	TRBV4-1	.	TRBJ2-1	TGCGCCAGCAGCCGCGTCGGGGTCTCCTACAATGAGCAGTTCTTC	CASSRVGVSYNEQFF
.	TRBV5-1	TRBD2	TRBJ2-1	TGCGCCAGCGAAACGGGACTAGCGGGCCCCTACAATGAGCAGTTCTTC	CASETGLAGPYNEQFF
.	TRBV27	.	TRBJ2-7	TGTGCCAGCAGTTTAAATTTGGGGACTCGGGTACGGTACGAGCAGTACTTC	CASSLNLGTRVRYEQYF
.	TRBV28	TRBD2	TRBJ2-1	TGTGCCAGCAGAGTAGCTGCAGCGGGAGTGTTCTTC	CASRVAAAGVFF
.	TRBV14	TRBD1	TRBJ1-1	TGTGCCAGCAGCCTGTCCAGGGGGACTGAAGCTTTCTTT	CASSLSRGTEAFF
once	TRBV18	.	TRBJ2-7	TGTGCCAGCTCACCGCCTTCCCGCCCCTACGAGCAGTACTTC	CASSPPSRPYEQYF
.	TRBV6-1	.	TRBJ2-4	TGTGCCAGCAGTTTACGGACCAAGCGGGACATTCAATACTTC	CASSLRTKRDIQYF
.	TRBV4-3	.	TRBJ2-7	TGCGCCAGCAGTCACGAACTCGAGGACGAGCAGTACTTC	CASSHELEDEQYF
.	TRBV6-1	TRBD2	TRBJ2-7	TGTGCCAGCAGTGCCGGACTAGCGGGAAACCCCTACGAGCAGTACTTC	CASSAGLAGNPYEQYF
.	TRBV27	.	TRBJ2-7	TGTGCCAGCAGTTTAAATCCGAGGGGCTACGAGCAGTACTTC	CASSLNPRGYEQYF
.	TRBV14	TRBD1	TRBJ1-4	TGTGCCAGGCTACGCTGGGACAGGGTTAATGAAAAACTGTTTTTT	CARLRWDRVNEKLFF
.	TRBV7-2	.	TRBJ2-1	TGTGCCAGCAGCCCTGGACTGGGTTACAATGAGCAGTTCTTC	CASSPGLGYNEQFF
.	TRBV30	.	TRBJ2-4	TGTGCCTGGAAGGGGCAACAAAACATTCAGTACTTC	CAWKGQQNIQYF
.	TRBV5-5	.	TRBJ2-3	TGTGCCAGCAGCAAATTTCAATCTAGCACAGATACGCAGTATTTT	CASSKFQSSTDTQYF
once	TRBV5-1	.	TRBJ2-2	TGCGCCAGCAGCTTGGCCGTTACAGGGTCGGCCGGGGAGCTGTTTTTT	CASSLAVTGSAGELFF
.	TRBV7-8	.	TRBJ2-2	TGTGCCAGCAGCTTACAAGGTCTTGACACCGGGGAGCTGTTTTTT	CASSLQGLDTGELFF
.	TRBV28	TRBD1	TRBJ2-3	TGTGCCAGCAGTTTATATGGGACAGGGGGTTTGTACGATACGCAGTATTTT	CASSLYGTGGLYDTQYF